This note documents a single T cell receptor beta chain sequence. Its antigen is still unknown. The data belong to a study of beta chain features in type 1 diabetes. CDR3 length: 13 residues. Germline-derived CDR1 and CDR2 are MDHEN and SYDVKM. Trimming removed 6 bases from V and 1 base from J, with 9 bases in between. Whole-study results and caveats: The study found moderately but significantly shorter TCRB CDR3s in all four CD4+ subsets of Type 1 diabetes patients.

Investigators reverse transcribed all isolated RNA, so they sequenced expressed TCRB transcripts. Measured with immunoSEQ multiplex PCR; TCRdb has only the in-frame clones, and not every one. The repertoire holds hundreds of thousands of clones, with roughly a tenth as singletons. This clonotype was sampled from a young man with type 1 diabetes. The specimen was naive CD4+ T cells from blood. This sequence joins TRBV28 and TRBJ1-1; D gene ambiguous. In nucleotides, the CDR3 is TGTGCCAGCAGGGTGGCGGAGAACACTGAAGCTTTCTTT. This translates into CASRVAENTEAFF.